The rows below give T cell receptor beta chains drawn from one sample of a study of T cells in Graves' hyperthyroidism and ophthalmopathy. TCRdb fed the multiplex PCR reads into MiXCR, producing one record per CDR3 protein. The sample holds hundreds of thousands of distinct CDR3 sequences, approximately 15% seen once. The specimen was blood. These receptors were taken from a woman younger than 30 with Graves' hyperthyroidism. Both conserved end residues are part of each CDR3. A D gene is named only where the DNA matches it firmly. Clone size is stated in some rows and not others, as once, few, many or a class when expanded.

d_call: TRBD1
clone_size: few
v_call: TRBV10-1
j_call: TRBJ2-2
cdr3_aa: CASSGGTGLTGELFF
cdr3_nt: TGCGCCAGCAGTGGAGGGACAGGGTTGACCGGGGAGCTGTTTTTT

d_call: .
clone_size: .
v_call: TRBV6-2/TRBV6-3
j_call: TRBJ1-1
cdr3_aa: CASSPGTSEAFF
cdr3_nt: TGTGCCAGCAGCCCTGGGACTTCTGAAGCTTTCTTT

d_call: TRBD1
clone_size: once
v_call: TRBV6-2/TRBV6-3
j_call: TRBJ1-1
cdr3_aa: CASSYGTGRRGTEAFF
cdr3_nt: TGTGCCAGCAGTTACGGGACAGGGCGTCGGGGCACTGAAGCTTTCTTT

d_call: .
clone_size: few
v_call: TRBV25-1
j_call: TRBJ2-1
cdr3_aa: CASSEWGGASNTSSYNEQFF
cdr3_nt: TGTGCCAGCAGTGAGTGGGGTGGGGCTAGCAACACATCCTCCTACAATGAGCAGTTCTTC

d_call: .
clone_size: .
v_call: TRBV12-3/TRBV12-4
j_call: TRBJ1-5
cdr3_aa: CASSTGPNQPQHF
cdr3_nt: TGTGCCAGCAGTACTGGACCTAATCAGCCCCAGCATTTT

d_call: TRBD1
clone_size: many
v_call: TRBV6-2/TRBV6-3
j_call: TRBJ2-7
cdr3_aa: CASSYSAGQVSYEQYF
cdr3_nt: TGTGCCAGCAGTTACTCGGCGGGACAGGTCTCCTACGAGCAGTACTTC

d_call: TRBD1
clone_size: .
v_call: TRBV7-2
j_call: TRBJ1-2
cdr3_aa: CATDRANYGYTF
cdr3_nt: TGTGCCACCGACAGGGCTAACTATGGCTACACCTTC

d_call: TRBD2
clone_size: .
v_call: TRBV20-1
j_call: TRBJ2-5
cdr3_aa: CSARSGSRAETQYF
cdr3_nt: TGCAGTGCTAGGAGCGGGAGTAGGGCAGAGACCCAGTACTTC

d_call: .
clone_size: few
v_call: TRBV5-1
j_call: TRBJ1-4
cdr3_aa: CASMRAPNEKLFF
cdr3_nt: TGCGCCAGCATGCGGGCCCCTAATGAAAAACTGTTTTTT

d_call: .
clone_size: few
v_call: TRBV7-8
j_call: TRBJ1-2
cdr3_aa: CASSPPSGGGGYTF
cdr3_nt: TGTGCCAGCAGCCCCCCCAGCGGAGGAGGTGGCTACACCTTC

d_call: TRBD1
clone_size: few
v_call: TRBV6-5
j_call: TRBJ2-1
cdr3_aa: CASNQGQSSYNEQFF
cdr3_nt: TGTGCCAGTAACCAGGGACAGAGCTCCTACAATGAGCAGTTCTTC

d_call: .
clone_size: many
v_call: TRBV20-1
j_call: TRBJ2-3
cdr3_aa: CSARTLQLTDTQYF
cdr3_nt: TGCAGTGCTAGAACCCTGCAACTCACAGATACGCAGTATTTT

d_call: .
clone_size: many
v_call: TRBV28
j_call: TRBJ1-1
cdr3_aa: CASSGRAFQNTEAFF
cdr3_nt: TGTGCCAGCAGTGGCCGGGCGTTCCAAAACACTGAAGCTTTCTTT

d_call: .
clone_size: .
v_call: TRBV29-1
j_call: TRBJ2-2
cdr3_aa: CSVSRDHGGELFF
cdr3_nt: TGCAGCGTGAGCAGGGACCATGGCGGGGAGCTGTTTTTT

d_call: .
clone_size: many
v_call: TRBV2
j_call: TRBJ2-1
cdr3_aa: CASSGVLGHNNEQFF
cdr3_nt: TGTGCCAGCAGTGGCGTTTTGGGACATAACAATGAGCAGTTCTTC

d_call: TRBD1
clone_size: few
v_call: TRBV12-3/TRBV12-4
j_call: TRBJ1-4
cdr3_aa: CASSLGQGPPNEKLFF
cdr3_nt: TGTGCCAGCAGCCTCGGACAGGGACCACCTAATGAAAAACTGTTTTTT

d_call: TRBD2
clone_size: .
v_call: TRBV7-9
j_call: TRBJ2-1
cdr3_aa: CASRAGVFNEQFF
cdr3_nt: TGTGCCAGCAGGGCGGGAGTTTTCAATGAGCAGTTCTTC

d_call: TRBD2
clone_size: many
v_call: TRBV11-2
j_call: TRBJ2-1
cdr3_aa: CASSLEPGGPINNEQFF
cdr3_nt: TGTGCCAGCAGCTTAGAACCGGGAGGCCCAATAAACAATGAGCAGTTCTTC

d_call: TRBD1
clone_size: many
v_call: TRBV20-1
j_call: TRBJ2-7
cdr3_aa: CSAREAGGIYEQYF
cdr3_nt: TGCAGTGCTAGAGAAGCAGGGGGCATATACGAGCAGTACTTC

d_call: .
clone_size: few
v_call: TRBV20-1
j_call: TRBJ2-2
cdr3_aa: CSASRRQPDTGELFF
cdr3_nt: TGCAGTGCTAGTCGGCGACAACCGGACACCGGGGAGCTGTTTTTT

d_call: .
clone_size: many
v_call: TRBV10-3
j_call: TRBJ2-1
cdr3_aa: CAISESGGLNNEQFF
cdr3_nt: TGTGCCATCAGTGAGTCGGGCGGTTTAAACAATGAGCAGTTCTTC

d_call: TRBD2
clone_size: many
v_call: TRBV20-1
j_call: TRBJ2-5
cdr3_aa: CSARDYLLETQYF
cdr3_nt: TGCAGTGCCCGGGACTATTTGTTGGAGACCCAGTACTTC

d_call: .
clone_size: few
v_call: TRBV12-3/TRBV12-4
j_call: TRBJ2-1
cdr3_aa: CASWPGPFLGEQFF
cdr3_nt: TGTGCCAGCTGGCCCGGGCCCTTCTTGGGTGAGCAGTTCTTC

d_call: .
clone_size: .
v_call: TRBV6-6
j_call: TRBJ1-1
cdr3_aa: CASSYSAGLNTEAFF
cdr3_nt: TGTGCCAGCAGTTACTCGGCAGGACTGAACACTGAAGCTTTCTTT

d_call: .
clone_size: many
v_call: TRBV28
j_call: TRBJ2-1
cdr3_aa: CASSFRDSYNEQFF
cdr3_nt: TGTGCCAGCAGCTTTCGGGACTCCTACAATGAGCAGTTCTTC

d_call: TRBD1
clone_size: .
v_call: TRBV19
j_call: TRBJ1-6
cdr3_aa: CASSQCNMGQGDVRYNSPLHF
cdr3_nt: TGTGCCAGTAGTCAATGCAATATGGGACAGGGAGACGTCCGGTATAATTCACCCCTCCACTTT

d_call: TRBD1
clone_size: many
v_call: TRBV11-2
j_call: TRBJ1-1
cdr3_aa: CASSLGQGPFF
cdr3_nt: TGTGCCAGCAGCTTAGGACAGGGACCTTTCTTT

d_call: TRBD2
clone_size: many
v_call: TRBV18
j_call: TRBJ2-5
cdr3_aa: CASSPKGEGETQYF
cdr3_nt: TGTGCCAGCTCACCTAAAGGGGAGGGAGAGACCCAGTACTTC

d_call: .
clone_size: .
v_call: TRBV4-1
j_call: TRBJ1-4
cdr3_aa: CASSLQFNEKLFF
cdr3_nt: TGCGCCAGCAGCCTACAGTTTAATGAAAAACTGTTTTTT

d_call: .
clone_size: .
v_call: TRBV6-2/TRBV6-3
j_call: TRBJ2-3
cdr3_aa: CASSYSRGDTQYF
cdr3_nt: TGTGCCAGCAGTTACTCCCGGGGGGATACGCAGTATTTT

d_call: .
clone_size: many
v_call: TRBV20-1
j_call: TRBJ1-4
cdr3_aa: CSARDWAGSEKLFF
cdr3_nt: TGCAGTGCTAGAGACTGGGCAGGAAGTGAAAAACTGTTTTTT

d_call: TRBD1
clone_size: many
v_call: TRBV5-5
j_call: TRBJ1-2
cdr3_aa: CASSIRQGGYGYTF
cdr3_nt: TGTGCCAGCAGCATCAGACAGGGCGGCTATGGCTACACCTTC

d_call: TRBD1
clone_size: many
v_call: TRBV7-9
j_call: TRBJ1-1
cdr3_aa: CASSWGTGDGTEAFF
cdr3_nt: TGTGCCAGCAGCTGGGGGACAGGCGATGGCACTGAAGCTTTCTTT

d_call: .
clone_size: many
v_call: TRBV30
j_call: TRBJ1-2
cdr3_aa: CAWSGGYGYTF
cdr3_nt: TGTGCCTGGAGTGGGGGCTATGGCTACACCTTC

d_call: .
clone_size: many
v_call: TRBV20-1
j_call: TRBJ2-3
cdr3_aa: CSASLRGTDTQYF
cdr3_nt: TGCAGTGCTAGCCTCAGGGGCACAGATACGCAGTATTTT

d_call: TRBD1
clone_size: .
v_call: TRBV9
j_call: TRBJ2-5
cdr3_aa: CASSVSPGTGVQETQYF
cdr3_nt: TGTGCCAGCAGCGTGTCCCCCGGGACAGGGGTTCAAGAGACCCAGTACTTC

d_call: .
clone_size: many
v_call: TRBV5-1
j_call: TRBJ2-7
cdr3_aa: CASSLEYAGSPYEQYF
cdr3_nt: TGCGCCAGCAGCTTGGAGTATGCGGGCAGCCCCTACGAGCAGTACTTC

d_call: .
clone_size: few
v_call: TRBV20-1
j_call: TRBJ2-3
cdr3_aa: CSVRRTDTQYF
cdr3_nt: TGCAGCGTACGGCGCACAGATACGCAGTATTTT

d_call: .
clone_size: many
v_call: TRBV3-1
j_call: TRBJ2-3
cdr3_aa: CASSQELRRTTDTQYF
cdr3_nt: TGTGCCAGCAGCCAAGAATTGCGGAGAACCACAGATACGCAGTATTTT

d_call: .
clone_size: many
v_call: TRBV12-3/TRBV12-4
j_call: TRBJ2-7
cdr3_aa: CASSLWTDHYEQYF
cdr3_nt: TGTGCCAGCAGTTTATGGACAGACCACTACGAGCAGTACTTC

d_call: .
clone_size: many
v_call: TRBV4-2
j_call: TRBJ2-3
cdr3_aa: CASSQDPGGRTDTQYF
cdr3_nt: TGTGCCAGCAGCCAAGACCCCGGGGGACGCACAGATACGCAGTATTTT

d_call: TRBD1
clone_size: many
v_call: TRBV18
j_call: TRBJ1-4
cdr3_aa: CASSYGTENEKLFF
cdr3_nt: TGTGCCAGCTCTTACGGGACAGAAAATGAAAAACTGTTTTTT